This T cell receptor (beta chain) was retrieved from a study of Graves' ophthalmopathy and Graves' hyperthyroidism. Hyperthyroidism showing no ophthalmopathy within 18 months of follow-up was stable. This CDR3 is 14 amino acids long. Trimming took 2 bases from V and 6 from J, leaving 13 bases between them. In germline, CDR1 is SEHNR, CDR2 FQNEAQ (reference sequence). Overall study findings and caveats: Blood contained most expanded thyroid clonotypes exceeding 0.001 frequency.

This clonotype showed up many times. Its target is unknown. RNA transcripts yielded amplified TCR beta CDR3 regions. The authors performed first-round RT-PCR with HTBI primers and then a second-round multiplex PCR. MiXCR, run by TCRdb on the multiplex PCR reads, gives a single entry per CDR3 protein. The sample has 500,000 to 700,000 distinct CDR3 sequences; roughly 20% are singletons. The V and J genes are TRBV7-9 and TRBJ1-2; D remains ambiguous. The receptor's source is a woman between 18 and 29 years old with stable Graves' hyperthyroidism. Some clones in this sample may be carry-over from other donors' samples. The sequencing sample was made of peripheral blood. CDR3 sequence (DNA): TGTGCCAGCAGCTTAATCGCAGGCCAGGATGGCTACACCTTC. Its protein is CASSLIAGQDGYTF. The full variable domain, its missing parts supplied by reference TRBV7-9 and TRBJ1-2, is DTGVSQNPRHKITKRGQNVTFRCDPISEHNRLYWYRQTLGQGPEFLTYFQNEAQLEKSRLLSDRFSAERPKGSFSTLEIQRTEQGDSAMYLCASSLIAGQDGYTFGSGTRLTVV.